This T cell receptor (beta chain) was observed in a study of regulatory T cells in long-lasting Graves disease. Remarks on this clonotype: Its antigen is undetermined.

Germline values: CDR1 SGHVS, CDR2 FQNEAQ. Trimming pared 5 bases from V and 0 bases from J, leaving 12 bases between. This CDR3 comprises 15 residues. Study conclusions and caveats: Patients with persistent disease shared over 2,500 public clonotypes, outpacing the 900 to 1,000 shared by new patients.

The time point was: newly diagnosed GD, antithyroid drugs for less than 3 months. The authors made the TCR library using RNA they extracted from PBMCs. Those enrolled as patients came out of an endocrinology department in Xi'an, China. Researchers made TCR beta libraries by using iRepertoire HTBI primers and running Arm-PCR on CDR3 regions. MiXCR, run by TCRdb on the multiplex PCR reads, gives a single entry per CDR3 protein. Here the sample spans roughly 320,000 distinct CDR3 sequences, 16% being singletons. This sample was also put to use in a study of T cells in Graves' hyperthyroidism and ophthalmopathy. This second study notes: HTBI primers drove first-round RT-PCR of the TCR CDR3.

V is TRBV7-8 and J is TRBJ2-3; a possible D gene is TRBD1 (5 bases). This clonotype was obtained from a man aged 40-55 years with Graves disease. This sample comprised peripheral blood mononuclear cells (PBMCs), obtained at new diagnosis, from a patient treated with antithyroid drugs. DNA of the CDR3: TGTGCCAGCAGCCAAAGGGGCATGAGCACAGATACGCAGTATTTT. Translation gives CASSQRGMSTDTQYF.